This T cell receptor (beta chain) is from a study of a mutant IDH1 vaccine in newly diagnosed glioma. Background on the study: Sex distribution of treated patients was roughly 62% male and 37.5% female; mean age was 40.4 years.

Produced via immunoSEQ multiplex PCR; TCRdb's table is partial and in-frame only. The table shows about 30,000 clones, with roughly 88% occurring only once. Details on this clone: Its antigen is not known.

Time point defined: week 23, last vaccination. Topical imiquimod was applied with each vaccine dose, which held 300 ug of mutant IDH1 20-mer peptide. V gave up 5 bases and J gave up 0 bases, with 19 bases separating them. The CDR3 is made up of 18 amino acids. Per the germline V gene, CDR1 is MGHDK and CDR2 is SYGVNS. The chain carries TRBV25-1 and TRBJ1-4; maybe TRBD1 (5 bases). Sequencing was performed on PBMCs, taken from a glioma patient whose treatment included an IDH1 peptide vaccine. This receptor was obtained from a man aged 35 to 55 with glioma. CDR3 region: CASSSRQSILATNEKLFF. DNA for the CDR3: TGTGCCAGCAGTTCCCGACAGAGCATCCTAGCAACTAATGAAAAACTGTTTTTT.